These T cell receptor beta chains were read from a single sample in a study of cytomegalovirus exposure and HLA in healthy donors. Sequenced by immunoSEQ multiplex PCR; TCRdb stores in-frame clones only, minus some. The sample has 100,000 to 150,000 clones, about 80% seen once; the top ten hold under 9.5%. Source material: PBMCs. These receptors originate from a woman between 50 and 59 years old in good health and CMV-seropositive. Both conserved end residues are part of each CDR3. Each record gives: CDR3 DNA, CDR3 protein, J gene, clone size, V gene, D gene. The D gene is left open where the match is weak. Clone size is stated in some rows and not others, as once, few, many or a class when expanded.

DNA: TGTGCCAGCAGCTTGAGAACGGGAGCCTATAATTCACCCCTCCACTTT; CDR3: CASSLRTGAYNSPLHF; J: TRBJ1-6; size: -; V: TRBV7-6; D: -
DNA: TGTGCCAGCAGTTACCGACCTTGGGAGGAGTTCTTC; CDR3: CASSYRPWEEFF; J: TRBJ2-1; size: -; V: TRBV6-6; D: -
DNA: TGTGCCATCAGCGTACATACAGGGGGGAACACTGAAGCTTTCTTT; CDR3: CAISVHTGGNTEAFF; J: TRBJ1-1; size: -; V: TRBV10-3; D: TRBD1
DNA: TGTGCCTGGAGCGGGACATCAGGACAGCCCCAGCATTTT; CDR3: CAWSGTSGQPQHF; J: TRBJ1-5; size: -; V: TRBV30; D: -
DNA: TGCGCCAGCAGTGAGGACACGGCGAACACTGAAGCTTTCTTT; CDR3: CASSEDTANTEAFF; J: TRBJ1-1; size: -; V: TRBV5-1; D: -
DNA: TGTGCCACCAGCAGAGATCCAGGACGGGGAAACTATGGCTACACCTTC; CDR3: CATSRDPGRGNYGYTF; J: TRBJ1-2; size: few; V: TRBV15; D: -
DNA: TGTGCCAGCAGTTTGCTCCAAACAGCGGGGTCGGATACGCAGTATTTT; CDR3: CASSLLQTAGSDTQYF; J: TRBJ2-3; size: -; V: TRBV6-5; D: TRBD2
DNA: TGTGCCAGCAGTCGGAGCACCCAAGAGACCCAGTACTTC; CDR3: CASSRSTQETQYF; J: TRBJ2-5; size: few; V: TRBV14; D: -
DNA: TGCGCCAGCAGCTACTCGAAAACAGGGAGTACCTACGAGCAGTACTTC; CDR3: CASSYSKTGSTYEQYF; J: TRBJ2-7; size: -; V: TRBV5-1; D: -
DNA: TGCGCTTTTGCGGGAGGAGTCGGGGAGACCCAGTACTTC; CDR3: CAFAGGVGETQYF; J: TRBJ2-5; size: few; V: TRBV29-1; D: TRBD2
DNA: TGTGCCAGCAGTACCTTGGGCGTCTCTGGAAACACCATATATTTT; CDR3: CASSTLGVSGNTIYF; J: TRBJ1-3; size: few; V: TRBV6-1; D: -
DNA: TGCAGCGTCCTCGTGGGAGGGGCGGTTGAGCAGTTCTTC; CDR3: CSVLVGGAVEQFF; J: TRBJ2-1; size: -; V: TRBV29-1; D: TRBD2
DNA: TGCAGCGCCGCCGGAGGGACCAATCAGCCCCAGCATTTT; CDR3: CSAAGGTNQPQHF; J: TRBJ1-5; size: -; V: TRBV29-1; D: -
DNA: TGTGCCAGCAGCCCCCGGGGGGGTAGAGAAGAGACCCAGTACTTC; CDR3: CASSPRGGREETQYF; J: TRBJ2-5; size: -; V: TRBV9; D: TRBD2
DNA: TGTGCCACCAGGGAGGCTAGCGGATTCCAAGAGACCCAGTACTTC; CDR3: CATREASGFQETQYF; J: TRBJ2-5; size: -; V: TRBV6-5; D: TRBD2
DNA: TGCGCCAGCAGCCCTGGCGGACTATTGAGCTCCTACGAGCAGTACTTC; CDR3: CASSPGGLLSSYEQYF; J: TRBJ2-7; size: -; V: TRBV5-1; D: -
DNA: TGTGCCAGCAGCTTGGGGCCCCTGACAGTTAATGAAAAACTGTTTTTT; CDR3: CASSLGPLTVNEKLFF; J: TRBJ1-4; size: -; V: TRBV5-5; D: -
DNA: TGCGCCAGCAGCCAAGGTAACAGAGACTATGGCTACACCTTC; CDR3: CASSQGNRDYGYTF; J: TRBJ1-2; size: -; V: TRBV4-3; D: -
DNA: TGTGCCAGCAGCCCAAATCGACAGCCTTCGGACACTGAAGCTTTCTTT; CDR3: CASSPNRQPSDTEAFF; J: TRBJ1-1; size: -; V: TRBV7-9; D: -
DNA: TGTGCCAGTAGTTCCTCGACAAGGCAGGGCGGGGAGCTGTTTTTT; CDR3: CASSSSTRQGGELFF; J: TRBJ2-2; size: -; V: TRBV19; D: -
DNA: TGTGCCAGCAGTTACTCGAGTACCAGGCGAGAGACCCAGTACTTC; CDR3: CASSYSSTRRETQYF; J: TRBJ2-5; size: -; V: TRBV6-5; D: -
DNA: TGTGCCAGCAGCAACGGACTAGCGAGAGATGAGCAGTTCTTC; CDR3: CASSNGLARDEQFF; J: TRBJ2-1; size: -; V: TRBV13; D: TRBD2
DNA: TGCGCCAGCAGCTTGGACAGGGGAGGACAGCCCCAGCATTTT; CDR3: CASSLDRGGQPQHF; J: TRBJ1-5; size: once; V: TRBV5-1; D: TRBD1
DNA: TGCAGCGTCGGGACAGGGTTTGATGAGCAGTTCTTC; CDR3: CSVGTGFDEQFF; J: TRBJ2-1; size: once; V: TRBV29-1; D: TRBD1
DNA: TGCGCCAGTTCACCGGAGCGGGCGGCAGATACGCAGTATTTT; CDR3: CASSPERAADTQYF; J: TRBJ2-3; size: -; V: TRBV5-1; D: -
DNA: TGCGCCAGCAGCCAAGATCCCCTCGGACAGGACTATAATTCACCCCTCCACTTT; CDR3: CASSQDPLGQDYNSPLHF; J: TRBJ1-6; size: -; V: TRBV4-3; D: TRBD1
DNA: TGTGCCAGTAGTAAATCCCGGGGGGCCCTTACCTACAATGAGCAGTTCTTC; CDR3: CASSKSRGALTYNEQFF; J: TRBJ2-1; size: -; V: TRBV19; D: -